Listed here are 16 T cell receptor beta chains from one sample, sequenced in a study of breast tumors, draining lymph nodes, adjacent tissues. The lymph nodes were axillary draining lymph nodes from breast cancer patients. MiXCR was run by TCRdb on the multiplex PCR reads, yielding one entry per CDR3 protein. The table lists about 110,000 distinct CDR3 sequences, 30% of them singletons. The sample consisted of axillary lymph node tissue. These receptors came from a female donor with breast cancer. Some clones in this sample may be carry-over from other donors' samples.

The sample holds many counts of this clonotype. The chain joins TRBV6-5 to TRBJ2-3; D is undetermined. Germline V gene lookup returns CDR1 MNHEY and CDR2 SVGAGI. V lost 5 bases and J 3 bases, leaving 15 bases between the germline ends. The CDR3 length is 15 residues. This CDR3 is CASSHRGSLTDTQYF. The CDR3 coding sequence is TGTGCCAGCAGTCACCGCGGATCATTGACAGATACGCAGTATTTT.

This clonotype appeared many times. The genes are TRBV6-5 and TRBJ2-2; D gene ambiguous. CDR1 is MNHEY and CDR2 is SVGAGI in the germline V gene. The germline V and J ends were trimmed by 0 bases and 2 bases, with 10 bases remaining between them. CDR3 length: 16 amino acids. CDR3 region: CASSYSRAGNTGELFF. CDR3 sequence (DNA): TGTGCCAGCAGTTACTCGAGAGCAGGCAACACCGGGGAGCTGTTTTTT.

The sample holds many counts of this clonotype. The CDR3 nucleotides are TGCAGTGCTCCTGGACAGCCGAACACCGGGGAGCTGTTTTTT. Encoded protein: CSAPGQPNTGELFF. The V gene is TRBV20-1, the J gene TRBJ2-2; TRBD1 is a possible D gene (6 bases). Germline-derived CDR1 and CDR2 are DFQATT and SNEGSKA (reference sequence). This CDR3 comprises 14 residues. V dropped 5 bases and J dropped 0 bases, with 10 bases sitting between them.

The genes are TRBV6-5 and TRBJ1-2; TRBD1 agrees at 9 bases. CDR1 MNHEY and CDR2 SVGAGI come from the germline V gene. Trimming cost V 7 bases and J 7 bases; bases outside gene matches: 10. The CDR3 runs to 14 residues. The CDR3 coding sequence is TGTGCCAGCATTGGAACAGGGGGCGGCAGTGGCTACACCTTC. Translation gives CASIGTGGGSGYTF.

This clonotype has at least ten counts. The chain has TRBV2 and TRBJ2-3; 8 bases line up with TRBD2. The CDR3 runs to 15 residues. Germline CDR1 reads SNHLY; CDR2 reads FYNNEI. The junction had 4 bases not matched to a gene; V was cut back by 5 bases and J by 0 bases. CDR3 nucleotides: TGTGCCAGCAGTAGACTAGCGTCTAGCACAGATACGCAGTATTTT. Translating it yields CASSRLASSTDTQYF.

The sample holds many counts of this clonotype. The V call is TRBV5-1, the J call TRBJ2-3; D possibly uses TRBD1 or TRBD2 (6 bases each). The CDR3 spans 17 residues. In germline, CDR1 is SGHRS, CDR2 YFSETQ. Trimming took 0 bases from V and 4 from J, leaving 18 bases between them. The CDR3 bases are TGCGCCAGCAGCTTGGATGGGGCGGCCGGGGGCGCAGATACGCAGTATTTT. It translates to CASSLDGAAGGADTQYF.

The table lists this clonotype with many counts. The chain joins TRBV6-1 to TRBJ2-1; unclear D gene. Between the trimmed V and J ends, which lost 6 bases and 0 bases, there was a span of 18 bases. Germline V gene data show CDR1 as MNHNS and CDR2 as SASEGT. This CDR3 contains 17 residues. CDR3 DNA: TGTGCCAGCAGAGCTGCACGCCCGACGAGCTCCTACAATGAGCAGTTCTTC. Its translation: CASRAARPTSSYNEQFF.

This clonotype was counted at least ten times. The rearrangement links TRBV7-2 to TRBJ2-7, with D maybe TRBD1 (5 bases). V was shortened by 1 base and J by 1 base, with 20 bases between the two germline ends. The CDR3 runs to 18 residues. Germline CDR1 and CDR2: SGHTA and FQGNSA. The DNA for the CDR3 is TGTGCCAGCAGCTTAGAAGACCCCAGGGCCCTAGGGTCCTACGAGCAGTACTTC. This encodes CASSLEDPRALGSYEQYF.

The rearrangement links TRBV5-6 to TRBJ2-1; 11 nucleotides match TRBD2. CDR3 size: 17 residues. The V gene's germline CDR1 is SGHDT and CDR2 YYEEEE. The ends lost 5 bases at V and 7 bases at J; junction bases unmatched: 14. The CDR3 protein is CASSLPIAGGPSNEQFF. The CDR3, as DNA: TGTGCCAGCAGTCTCCCCATAGCGGGAGGGCCCTCGAATGAGCAGTTCTTC. Complete variable domain (other parts from reference TRBV5-6 and TRBJ2-1): DAGVTQSPTHLIKTRGQQVTLRCSPKSGHDTVSWYQQALGQGPQFIFQYYEEEERQRGNFPDRFSGHQFPNYSSELNVNALLLGDSALYLCASSLPIAGGPSNEQFFGPGTRLTVL.

This clonotype was found many times. The CDR3 sequence: CASSDMGSEQFF. CDR3 DNA sequence: TGTGCCAGCAGTGACATGGGGTCCGAGCAGTTCTTC. This chain links TRBV6-2 or TRBV6-3 with TRBJ2-1, with unresolved D. The germline V gene encodes CDR1 MNHEY and CDR2 SVGEGT. The CDR3 is made up of 12 amino acids. The V gene lost 5 bases and the J gene lost 10 bases, with 12 bases spanning the gap.

This clonotype has only a few counts. A much larger clone sits a single nucleotide away, making a read error possible. This chain uses TRBV20-1 with TRBJ2-7; 9 bases are a match to TRBD2. CDR3 length: 14 residues. Germline V CDR1 and CDR2: DFQATT, SNEGSKA (reference sequence). V dropped 1 base and J dropped 6; count of bases not matched to a gene: 7. The DNA for the CDR3 is TGCAGTGCTAGAGTCCGGCGGGGGGGCTCCGAGCAGTACTTC. This codes for CSARVRRGGSEQYF.

Concerning this clonotype itself: A much larger clone differs by one base, so this may be a read error. This sequence joins TRBV11-2 and TRBJ2-7, with 7 bases that match TRBD2. CDR1 is SGHAT and CDR2 is FQNNGV in the germline V gene. The CDR3 is made up of 15 amino acids. V was clipped by 5 bases and J by 0 bases; unmatched bases: 7. The CDR3 coding sequence is TGTGCCAGCAGCCGGGGGGACTGTACCTCCTACGAGCAGTACTTC. Translated, it gives CASSRGDCTSYEQYF.

The chain joins TRBV2 to TRBJ2-7; 9 positions agree with TRBD1. V lost 7 bases and J lost 6; bases outside the gene matches: 10. CDR1 is SNHLY and CDR2 is FYNNEI in the germline V gene. This CDR3 has 14 amino acids. This chain's CDR3 is CASKMDRGTFEQYF. The CDR3 DNA follows: TGTGCCAGCAAGATGGACAGGGGAACGTTCGAGCAGTACTTC.

This clonotype has just a few counts. The chain carries TRBV6-1 and TRBJ2-1; D may be TRBD1 or TRBD2 (6 bases each). V dropped 5 bases and J dropped 5 bases, with 16 bases sitting between them. The CDR3 length is 15 residues. From germline, CDR1 is MNHNS and CDR2 SASEGT. The CDR3 DNA reads as TGTGCCAGCAGTCAACTTCCGGGGGCGCACAATGAGCAGTTCTTC. Translating gives CASSQLPGAHNEQFF.

In its sample, this clonotype was seen once. This chain links TRBV7-2 with TRBJ1-5; no definite D call. The V and J ends lost 3 bases and 9 bases respectively, with 15 bases between them. CDR3 length equals 14 residues. The V gene's germline CDR1 is SGHTA and CDR2 FQGNSA. Here the CDR3 reads CASSLNGEYRPQHF. The CDR3 bases are TGTGCCAGCAGCTTGAACGGGGAGTATCGGCCCCAGCATTTT.

The table lists this clonotype with many counts. The chain is built from TRBV6-5 and TRBJ2-7, with D possibly matching TRBD1 (6 bases). The CDR3 consists of 14 residues. Germline loops: CDR1 MNHEY, CDR2 SVGAGI. V was shortened by 0 bases and J by 3 bases, with 9 bases between the two germline ends. The CDR3: CASSYSRGIYEQYF. The CDR3 DNA follows: TGTGCCAGCAGTTACTCGAGGGGGATCTACGAGCAGTACTTC.